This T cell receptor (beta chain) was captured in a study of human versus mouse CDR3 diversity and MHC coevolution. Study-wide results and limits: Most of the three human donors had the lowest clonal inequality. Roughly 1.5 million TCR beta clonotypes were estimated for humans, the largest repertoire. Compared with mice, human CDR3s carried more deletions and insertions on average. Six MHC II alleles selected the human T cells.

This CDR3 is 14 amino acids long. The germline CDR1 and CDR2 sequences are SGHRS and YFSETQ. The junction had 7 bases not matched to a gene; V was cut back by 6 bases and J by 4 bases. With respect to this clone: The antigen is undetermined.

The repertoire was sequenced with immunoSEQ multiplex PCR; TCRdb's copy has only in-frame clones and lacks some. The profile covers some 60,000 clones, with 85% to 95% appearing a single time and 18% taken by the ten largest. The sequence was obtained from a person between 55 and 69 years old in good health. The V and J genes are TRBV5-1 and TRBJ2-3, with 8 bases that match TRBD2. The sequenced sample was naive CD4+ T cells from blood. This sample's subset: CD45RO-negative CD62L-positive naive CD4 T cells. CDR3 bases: TGCGCCAGCACAGCGGGAGAAGGTTCAGATACGCAGTATTTT. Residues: CASTAGEGSDTQYF.